The next 10 T cell receptor beta chains were all read from a single sample in a study of T cell responses to AZD1222 COVID-19 vaccine. Clones were read by immunoSEQ multiplex PCR, and TCRdb kept only the in-frame ones, dropping some. The sample holds about 110,000 clones, roughly nine tenths seen once. The sequencing here drew on peripheral blood, taken 28 days after the second AZD1222 dose. These receptors were collected from an adult who received the AZD1222 COVID-19 vaccine.

V is TRBV7-9 and J is TRBJ2-7; 9 bases agree with TRBD1. The CDR3 totals 15 residues. The germline gives CDR1 SEHNR, CDR2 FQNEAQ (reference sequence). The V segment lost 5 bases and the J segment 4 bases; nucleotides outside the gene matches: 9. The CDR3 reads CASSPQGAFGYEQYF. The CDR3 DNA sequence: TGTGCCAGCAGCCCACAGGGGGCTTTTGGTTACGAGCAGTACTTC.

The chain carries TRBV5-1 and TRBJ1-1, with D maybe TRBD1 (5 bases). Between the trimmed V and J ends, which lost 3 bases and 1 base, there was a span of 13 bases. Germline V gene sequence: CDR1 SGHRS, CDR2 YFSETQ. CDR3 length equals 15 residues. The CDR3 region is CASSSSGRGNTEAFF. The CDR3 DNA is TGCGCCAGCAGCTCGTCGGGAAGGGGGAACACTGAAGCTTTCTTT.

This chain links TRBV7-3 with TRBJ2-1, with D tentatively TRBD1 or TRBD2 (5 bases each). The CDR3 contains 15 residues. Trimming stripped 2 bases from V and 3 bases from J, with 11 bases between. Germline values: CDR1 SGHTA, CDR2 FQGTGA. This chain's CDR3 is CASSLQGGGYNEQFF. CDR3 DNA: TGTGCCAGCAGCTTACAGGGTGGGGGCTACAATGAGCAGTTCTTC.

The gene calls are TRBV9 and TRBJ1-3; D gene unclear. From germline, CDR1 is SGDLS and CDR2 YYNGEE. The CDR3 has 14 residues. The germline V and J ends were trimmed by 1 base and 0 bases, with 5 bases remaining between them. The CDR3 DNA reads as TGTGCCAGCAGCGTACCAGGCTCTGGAAACACCATATATTTT. Residues: CASSVPGSGNTIYF.

The chain combines TRBV12-5 with TRBJ1-2, with D unresolved. Germline V gene sequence: CDR1 LGHNT, CDR2 FRNRAP. The V end was cut by 1 base, the J end by 4 bases, with 7 bases between. The CDR3 totals 13 residues. This chain's CDR3 is CASGLEAVYGYTF. For the CDR3, the DNA is TGTGCTAGTGGTTTGGAGGCAGTCTATGGCTACACCTTC.

V usage is TRBV18 and J usage is TRBJ2-7; 10 bases map to TRBD1. The CDR3 length is 15 residues. Germline V lookup: CDR1 KGHSH, CDR2 LQKENI. V trimming: 10 bases; J trimming: 6 bases; junction bases outside the gene matches: 15. For the CDR3, the DNA is TGTGCCACCGCTCCAAGACAGGGGGCGGAGGCCGAGCAGTACTTC. Its translation: CATAPRQGAEAEQYF.

The rearrangement links TRBV4-1 to TRBJ2-7; D possibly corresponds to TRBD1 (6 bases). Trimming cost V 4 bases and J 2 bases, with 15 bases left between them. The length of the CDR3 is 15 residues. Germline V gene lookup returns CDR1 MGHRA and CDR2 YSYEKL. CDR3 sequence (DNA): TGCGCCAGCAGCCCCCGCGCCGGGACAACCTACGAGCAGTACTTC. Translated, it gives CASSPRAGTTYEQYF.

This clone was observed a few times. The V call is TRBV12-5, the J call TRBJ1-1; 10 bases map to TRBD1. V trimming: 7 bases; J trimming: 7 bases; junction bases outside the gene matches: 9. The CDR3 totals 14 residues. Germline CDR1 reads LGHNT; CDR2 reads FRNRAP. The CDR3 reads CASERGQGWGEAFF. The CDR3 DNA is TGTGCTAGTGAAAGGGGACAGGGGTGGGGTGAAGCTTTCTTT.

The chain combines TRBV10-3 with TRBJ1-1; D is perhaps TRBD1 (5 bases). The germline V gene has CDR1 ENHRY and CDR2 SYGVKD. With 2 bases removed from V and 14 bases from J, the gap between germline ends came to 24 bases. The length of the CDR3 is 15 residues. Here the CDR3 reads CAISEGTRGSGSKFF. The CDR3, as DNA: TGTGCCATCAGTGAGGGTACTAGGGGTTCCGGGTCGAAGTTCTTT.

This rearrangement joins TRBV28 to TRBJ1-4, with D possibly matching TRBD1 (6 bases). V gave up 6 bases and J gave up 3 bases, with 14 bases separating them. This CDR3 has 15 residues. Germline assignment: CDR1 MDHEN and CDR2 SYDVKM. CDR3 in amino acids: CASSRLQGSNEKLFF. The CDR3 DNA follows: TGTGCCAGCAGCCGCCTACAGGGCTCTAATGAAAAACTGTTTTTT.